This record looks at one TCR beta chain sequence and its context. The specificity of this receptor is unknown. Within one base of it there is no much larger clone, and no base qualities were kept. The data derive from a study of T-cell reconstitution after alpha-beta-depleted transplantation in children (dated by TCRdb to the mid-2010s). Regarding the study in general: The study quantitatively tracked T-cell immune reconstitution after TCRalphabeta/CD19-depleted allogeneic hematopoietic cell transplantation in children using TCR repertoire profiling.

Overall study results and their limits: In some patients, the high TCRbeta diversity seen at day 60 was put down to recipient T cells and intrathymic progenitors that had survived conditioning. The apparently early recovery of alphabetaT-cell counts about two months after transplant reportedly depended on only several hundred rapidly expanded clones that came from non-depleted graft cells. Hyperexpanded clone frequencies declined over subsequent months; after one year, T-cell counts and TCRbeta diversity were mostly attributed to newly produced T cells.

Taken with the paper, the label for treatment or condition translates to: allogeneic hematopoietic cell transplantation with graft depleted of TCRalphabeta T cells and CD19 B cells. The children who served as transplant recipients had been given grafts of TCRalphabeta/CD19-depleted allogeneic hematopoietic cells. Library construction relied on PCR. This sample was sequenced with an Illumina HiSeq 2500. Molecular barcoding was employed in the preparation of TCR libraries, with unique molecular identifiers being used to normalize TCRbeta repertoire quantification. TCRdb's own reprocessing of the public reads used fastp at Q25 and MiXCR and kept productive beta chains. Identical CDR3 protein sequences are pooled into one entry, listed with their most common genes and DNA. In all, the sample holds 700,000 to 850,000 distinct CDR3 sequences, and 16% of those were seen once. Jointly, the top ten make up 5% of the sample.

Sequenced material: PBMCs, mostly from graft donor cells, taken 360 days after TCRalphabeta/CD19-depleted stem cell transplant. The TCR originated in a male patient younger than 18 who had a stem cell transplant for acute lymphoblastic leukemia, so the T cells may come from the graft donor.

The nucleotide sequence reads TGTGCCACCAGTGATACACGCGGGCTCGCCCCTTACAATGAGCAGTTCTTC. It specifies CATSDTRGLAPYNEQFF. This chain is built from TRBV24-1 and TRBJ2-1, with TRBD2 as a weak D call on 5 bases. The germline V gene supplies CDR1 KGHDR and CDR2 SFDVKD. The CDR3 starts with the cysteine, ends with the phenylalanine, and has 17 residues. Only the CDR3 region is kept as DNA, spanning 51 bases read in frame from base 1. Between the V and J ends, shortened by 3 bases and 4 bases respectively, the junction contains 18 bases.